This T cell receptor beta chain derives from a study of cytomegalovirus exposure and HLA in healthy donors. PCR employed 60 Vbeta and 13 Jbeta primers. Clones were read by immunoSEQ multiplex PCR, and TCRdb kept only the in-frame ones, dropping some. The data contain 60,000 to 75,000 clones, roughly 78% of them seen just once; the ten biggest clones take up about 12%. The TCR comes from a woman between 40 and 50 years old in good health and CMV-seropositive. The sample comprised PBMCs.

The CDR3 region has the DNA TGTGCCAGTACCAAAACAGGGGATGGAAACACCATATATTTT. Protein: CASTKTGDGNTIYF. This chain connects TRBV19 to TRBJ1-3; TRBD1 aligns across 7 bases. CDR3 length: 14 residues. Germline-derived CDR1 and CDR2 are LNHDA and SQIVND (reference sequence). The V gene end was trimmed by 7 bases and the J gene end by 3 bases; junction bases not matched to a gene: 6.